Listed below are T cell receptor beta chains from one sample, sequenced in a study of blood T cell repertoires in COVID-19. Libraries were prepared by immunoSEQ multiplex PCR; TCRdb keeps only in-frame clonotypes and omits some of them. The data hold roughly 310,000 clones, with approximately 90% observed a single time. The sequencing input was peripheral blood. The receptors originated from a woman aged 50 to 60 with active or convalescent COVID-19. The CDR3 runs from the conserved cysteine through the conserved F or W. Each record gives: V gene, D gene, CDR3 length, clone size, J gene, CDR3 protein, CDR3 DNA. A D gene is named only where the DNA matches it firmly. Clone size is stated in some rows and not others, as once, few, many or a class when expanded.

V gene: TRBV7-2
D gene: TRBD1
CDR3 length: 15
clone size: -
J gene: TRBJ1-2
CDR3 protein: CASSLGGTGSYGYTF
CDR3 DNA: TGTGCCAGCAGCTTAGGTGGGACAGGGTCTTATGGCTACACCTTC

V gene: TRBV6-1
D gene: TRBD1
CDR3 length: 14
clone size: -
J gene: TRBJ2-7
CDR3 protein: CASSEGQGLYEQYF
CDR3 DNA: TGTGCCAGCAGTGAGGGACAGGGACTCTACGAGCAGTACTTC

V gene: TRBV30
D gene: TRBD2
CDR3 length: 14
clone size: once
J gene: TRBJ2-1
CDR3 protein: CACSELAGGNEQFF
CDR3 DNA: TGTGCTTGCAGTGAGCTAGCGGGGGGCAATGAGCAGTTCTTC

V gene: TRBV19
D gene: -
CDR3 length: 15
clone size: -
J gene: TRBJ2-4
CDR3 protein: CASSPGAGPKNIQYF
CDR3 DNA: TGTGCCAGTAGCCCTGGGGCAGGACCGAAAAACATTCAGTACTTC

V gene: TRBV7-7
D gene: -
CDR3 length: 15
clone size: -
J gene: TRBJ1-4
CDR3 protein: CASSLNSATNEKLFF
CDR3 DNA: TGTGCTAGCAGCTTGAACAGTGCAACTAATGAAAAACTGTTTTTT

V gene: TRBV13
D gene: -
CDR3 length: 15
clone size: once
J gene: TRBJ2-3
CDR3 protein: CASSLSPTVTDTQYF
CDR3 DNA: TGTGCCAGCAGCTTATCCCCGACAGTCACAGATACGCAGTATTTT

V gene: TRBV2
D gene: TRBD1
CDR3 length: 14
clone size: -
J gene: TRBJ1-5
CDR3 protein: CASALQGGNQPQHF
CDR3 DNA: TGTGCCAGTGCCCTACAGGGGGGCAATCAGCCCCAGCATTTT

V gene: TRBV7-9
D gene: -
CDR3 length: 14
clone size: -
J gene: TRBJ1-4
CDR3 protein: CASSHPFGDEKLFF
CDR3 DNA: TGTGCCAGCAGCCATCCATTTGGAGATGAAAAACTGTTTTTT

V gene: TRBV6-2/TRBV6-3
D gene: -
CDR3 length: 14
clone size: -
J gene: TRBJ1-3
CDR3 protein: CASSYTGSGNTIYF
CDR3 DNA: TGTGCCAGCAGTTACACCGGCTCTGGAAACACCATATATTTT

V gene: TRBV4-1
D gene: -
CDR3 length: 16
clone size: -
J gene: TRBJ2-7
CDR3 protein: CASSQGYVDRLFEQYF
CDR3 DNA: TGCGCCAGCAGCCAAGGTTATGTAGACAGGCTTTTCGAGCAGTACTTC

V gene: TRBV18
D gene: -
CDR3 length: 17
clone size: once
J gene: TRBJ2-2
CDR3 protein: CASSQEGAARNTGELFF
CDR3 DNA: TGTGCCAGCTCACAGGAGGGGGCGGCCCGGAACACCGGGGAGCTGTTTTTT

V gene: TRBV7-9
D gene: TRBD1
CDR3 length: 13
clone size: once
J gene: TRBJ1-2
CDR3 protein: CASGQGPRYGYTF
CDR3 DNA: TGTGCCAGCGGACAGGGGCCTCGCTATGGCTACACCTTC

V gene: TRBV12-5
D gene: TRBD1
CDR3 length: 14
clone size: -
J gene: TRBJ1-1
CDR3 protein: CASGPDRGDTEAFF
CDR3 DNA: TGTGCTAGTGGCCCGGACAGGGGGGACACTGAAGCTTTCTTT

V gene: TRBV18
D gene: -
CDR3 length: 18
clone size: once
J gene: TRBJ1-1
CDR3 protein: CASSRIGEGVTSTGEAFF
CDR3 DNA: TGTGCCAGCTCAAGGATCGGGGAGGGGGTCACCTCAACCGGTGAAGCTTTCTTT

V gene: TRBV10-3
D gene: TRBD1
CDR3 length: 18
clone size: -
J gene: TRBJ1-3
CDR3 protein: CAIETGQGARSSGNTIYF
CDR3 DNA: TGTGCCATCGAGACGGGACAGGGGGCGCGGAGCTCTGGAAACACCATATATTTT

V gene: TRBV24-1
D gene: TRBD1
CDR3 length: 13
clone size: few
J gene: TRBJ2-7
CDR3 protein: CATSDGQGGEQYF
CDR3 DNA: TGTGCCACCAGTGATGGACAGGGAGGCGAGCAGTACTTC

V gene: TRBV3-1/TRBV3-2
D gene: TRBD1
CDR3 length: 16
clone size: -
J gene: TRBJ1-2
CDR3 protein: CASSLSLWTGTYGYTF
CDR3 DNA: TGTGCCAGCAGCCTCTCGCTATGGACAGGGACCTATGGCTACACCTTC

V gene: TRBV6-1
D gene: -
CDR3 length: 13
clone size: -
J gene: TRBJ1-2
CDR3 protein: CASSEILEGGYTF
CDR3 DNA: TGTGCCAGCAGTGAGATTTTAGAGGGTGGCTACACCTTC

V gene: TRBV9
D gene: -
CDR3 length: 15
clone size: -
J gene: TRBJ1-6
CDR3 protein: CASSPDRAINSPLHF
CDR3 DNA: TGTGCCAGCAGCCCGGACAGAGCTATCAATTCACCCCTCCACTTT

V gene: TRBV28
D gene: -
CDR3 length: 13
clone size: once
J gene: TRBJ1-1
CDR3 protein: CAIETGMNTEAFF
CDR3 DNA: TGTGCCATCGAAACAGGCATGAACACTGAAGCTTTCTTT

V gene: TRBV5-1
D gene: -
CDR3 length: 14
clone size: -
J gene: TRBJ2-2
CDR3 protein: CASSSGTQTGELFF
CDR3 DNA: TGCGCCAGCAGTTCCGGGACACAAACCGGGGAGCTGTTTTTT

V gene: TRBV4-2
D gene: TRBD2
CDR3 length: 16
clone size: -
J gene: TRBJ2-1
CDR3 protein: CASSPILAGAVNEQFF
CDR3 DNA: TGTGCCAGCAGCCCTATTCTAGCGGGAGCGGTCAATGAGCAGTTCTTC

V gene: TRBV21-1
D gene: -
CDR3 length: 17
clone size: -
J gene: TRBJ2-3
CDR3 protein: CASSKAGGDRVVNTQYF
CDR3 DNA: TGTGCCAGCAGCAAAGCCGGGGGGGACAGGGTCGTAAATACGCAGTATTTT

V gene: TRBV2
D gene: TRBD1
CDR3 length: 19
clone size: -
J gene: TRBJ1-2
CDR3 protein: CASSEAPLLRDRDNYGYTF
CDR3 DNA: TGTGCCAGCAGTGAAGCACCCCTTTTACGGGACAGGGACAACTATGGCTACACCTTC

V gene: TRBV10-3
D gene: TRBD1
CDR3 length: 15
clone size: -
J gene: TRBJ1-5
CDR3 protein: CATKAFTGGDQPQHF
CDR3 DNA: TGTGCCACCAAAGCGTTCACAGGGGGTGATCAGCCCCAGCATTTT

V gene: TRBV4-1
D gene: -
CDR3 length: 14
clone size: -
J gene: TRBJ2-5
CDR3 protein: CASSPGQDQETQYF
CDR3 DNA: TGCGCCAGCAGCCCAGGACAAGATCAAGAGACCCAGTACTTC

V gene: TRBV3-1/TRBV3-2
D gene: -
CDR3 length: 17
clone size: -
J gene: TRBJ1-3
CDR3 protein: CASSQDPTNRSWNTIYF
CDR3 DNA: TGTGCCAGCAGCCAAGACCCGACTAATAGGTCTTGGAACACCATATATTTT

V gene: TRBV4-3
D gene: -
CDR3 length: 15
clone size: -
J gene: TRBJ2-3
CDR3 protein: CASSQQGLSTDTQYF
CDR3 DNA: TGCGCCAGCAGCCAACAGGGCCTAAGCACAGATACGCAGTATTTT

V gene: TRBV4-3
D gene: -
CDR3 length: 13
clone size: -
J gene: TRBJ1-1
CDR3 protein: CASSQDPGTEAFF
CDR3 DNA: TGCGCCAGCAGCCAAGATCCGGGGACTGAAGCTTTCTTT

V gene: TRBV4-1
D gene: -
CDR3 length: 17
clone size: -
J gene: TRBJ1-5
CDR3 protein: CASSQVGTPVGNQPQHF
CDR3 DNA: TGCGCCAGCAGCCAAGTAGGGACACCCGTTGGCAATCAGCCCCAGCATTTT

V gene: TRBV19
D gene: -
CDR3 length: 14
clone size: once
J gene: TRBJ1-1
CDR3 protein: CASSPSSVNTEAFF
CDR3 DNA: TGTGCCAGTAGCCCTAGCTCGGTGAACACTGAAGCTTTCTTT

V gene: TRBV5-1
D gene: TRBD1
CDR3 length: 17
clone size: -
J gene: TRBJ1-2
CDR3 protein: CASSLTGQGNYGDGYTF
CDR3 DNA: TGCGCCAGCAGCTTAACGGGACAGGGTAATTACGGGGATGGCTACACCTTC

V gene: TRBV5-1
D gene: -
CDR3 length: 13
clone size: few
J gene: TRBJ1-1
CDR3 protein: CASSPETGLKAFF
CDR3 DNA: TGCGCCAGCAGCCCTGAAACAGGGCTCAAAGCTTTCTTT

V gene: TRBV27
D gene: TRBD1
CDR3 length: 14
clone size: once
J gene: TRBJ1-5
CDR3 protein: CASRGQISNQPQHF
CDR3 DNA: TGTGCCAGCAGGGGACAGATTAGCAATCAGCCCCAGCATTTT

V gene: TRBV28
D gene: -
CDR3 length: 14
clone size: -
J gene: TRBJ2-7
CDR3 protein: CASSFGLLGYEQYF
CDR3 DNA: TGTGCCAGCAGTTTTGGACTGCTGGGTTACGAGCAGTACTTC

V gene: TRBV7-2
D gene: TRBD1
CDR3 length: 15
clone size: -
J gene: TRBJ2-7
CDR3 protein: CASSLRTGGGYEQYF
CDR3 DNA: TGTGCCAGCAGCTTAAGGACAGGGGGCGGTTACGAGCAGTACTTC

V gene: TRBV3-1/TRBV3-2
D gene: TRBD1
CDR3 length: 15
clone size: -
J gene: TRBJ1-1
CDR3 protein: CASSRGTGTGGVCFF
CDR3 DNA: TGTGCCAGCAGCCGGGGAACCGGGACAGGGGGCGTCTGTTTCTTT